Below, 6 T cell receptor beta chains from the same sample are listed, as sequenced in a study of blood T cell repertoires in COVID-19 (dated by TCRdb to about 2020). Library creation used the immunoSEQ multiplex PCR assay. The source is immuneACCESS, and TCRdb retained only in-frame sequences with V and J called. Part of the clones is not carried over; for the studies checked, unresolved V genes explain less than half of this, and the remainder is unexplained. The sample includes about 97,000 clones, with 85% observed a single time. The top ten clonotypes cover 1.5% to 2% of the sample. Input material: peripheral blood. The receptor set was obtained from a woman in her 70s with active or convalescent COVID-19.

The V and J genes are TRBV7-2 and TRBJ1-2; 7 nucleotides line up with TRBD1. Trimming cost V 1 base and J 7 bases; bases outside gene matches: 3. The CDR3 consists of 13 residues. Germline V gene sequence: CDR1 SGHTA, CDR2 FQGNSA. CDR3 sequence: CASSLGRDSGYTF. CDR3 DNA sequence: TGTGCCAGCAGCTTAGGAAGGGACAGTGGCTACACCTTC.

This clone was recorded only once. This rearrangement joins TRBV10-3 to TRBJ1-1, with 10 nucleotides matching TRBD1. The germline V gene encodes CDR1 ENHRY and CDR2 SYGVKD. V lost 8 bases, J lost 0 bases, and 3 bases stayed unmatched. The CDR3 consists of 14 residues. CDR3 residues: CAIGQGGMNTEAFF. The CDR3 region has the DNA TGTGCCATCGGACAGGGGGGAATGAACACTGAAGCTTTCTTT.

This sequence joins TRBV5-6 and TRBJ1-2; D is unresolved. V was pared by 4 bases and J by 4 bases, with 20 bases between. This CDR3 is 16 amino acids long. Germline assignment: CDR1 SGHDT and CDR2 YYEEEE. CDR3 bases: TGTGCCAGCAGCCAAAACCGCGTTGCCAGGCTCTATGGCTACACCTTC. It encodes CASSQNRVARLYGYTF. The complete variable domain, with remaining parts taken from reference TRBV5-6 and TRBJ1-2, reads DAGVTQSPTHLIKTRGQQVTLRCSPKSGHDTVSWYQQALGQGPQFIFQYYEEEERQRGNFPDRFSGHQFPNYSSELNVNALLLGDSALYLCASSQNRVARLYGYTFGSGTRLTVV.

The V and J genes are TRBV28 and TRBJ1-4; D gene unclear. Germline V gene lookup returns CDR1 MDHEN and CDR2 SYDVKM. The length of the CDR3 is 13 residues. CDR3 nucleotides: TGTGCTGTTGTTCCGGCAACTAATGAAAAACTGTTTTTT. Its translation: CAVVPATNEKLFF. The complete variable domain, with remaining parts taken from reference TRBV28 and TRBJ1-4, reads DVKVTQSSRYLVKRTGEKVFLECVQDMDHENMFWYRQDPGLGLRLIYFSYDVKMKEKGDIPEGYSVSREKKERFSLILESASTNQTSMYLCAVVPATNEKLFFGSGTQLSVL.

The V and J genes are TRBV25-1 and TRBJ2-1; the D is unclear. Germline V gene sequence: CDR1 MGHDK, CDR2 SYGVNS. Trimming pared 2 bases from V and 0 bases from J, leaving 11 bases between. This CDR3 region has 16 residues. Here the CDR3 reads CASSEGSANSYNEQFF. The CDR3 DNA follows: TGTGCCAGCAGTGAAGGAAGCGCTAACTCCTACAATGAGCAGTTCTTC.

The chain carries TRBV15 and TRBJ2-7; TRBD1 matches at 10 bases. With 5 bases clipped from V and 1 base from J, the junction kept 11 bases outside the gene matches. Germline lookup yields CDR1 LNHNV and CDR2 YYDKDF (reference sequence). The CDR3 is 17 amino acids. CDR3 residues: CATSGSNRDRGSYEQYF. The CDR3 DNA is TGTGCCACCAGCGGATCCAACCGGGACAGGGGTTCCTACGAGCAGTACTTC.